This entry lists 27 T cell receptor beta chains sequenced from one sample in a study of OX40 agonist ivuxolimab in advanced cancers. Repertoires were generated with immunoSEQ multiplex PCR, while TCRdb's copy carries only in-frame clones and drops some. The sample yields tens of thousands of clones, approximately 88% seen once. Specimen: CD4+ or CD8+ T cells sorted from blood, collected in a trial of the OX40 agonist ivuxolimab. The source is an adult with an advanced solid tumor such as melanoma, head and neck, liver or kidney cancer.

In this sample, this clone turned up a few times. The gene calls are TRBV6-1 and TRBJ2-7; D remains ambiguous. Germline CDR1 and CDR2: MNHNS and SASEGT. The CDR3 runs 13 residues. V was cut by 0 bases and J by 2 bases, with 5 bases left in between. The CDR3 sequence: CASSEALPYEQYF. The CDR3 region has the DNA TGTGCCAGCAGTGAAGCGCTCCCCTACGAGCAGTACTTC.

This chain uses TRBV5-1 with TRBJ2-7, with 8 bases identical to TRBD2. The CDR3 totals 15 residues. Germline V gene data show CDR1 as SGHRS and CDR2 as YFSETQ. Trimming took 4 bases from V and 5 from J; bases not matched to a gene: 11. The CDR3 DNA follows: TGCGCCAGCAGCCCCTTGGCGGGAGGTCCCCACGAGCAGTACTTC. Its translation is CASSPLAGGPHEQYF.

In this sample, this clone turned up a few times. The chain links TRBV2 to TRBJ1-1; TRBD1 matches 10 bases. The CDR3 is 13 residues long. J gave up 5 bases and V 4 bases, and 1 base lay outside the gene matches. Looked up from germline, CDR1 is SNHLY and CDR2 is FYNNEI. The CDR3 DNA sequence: TGTGCCAGCAGTGGGGGACAGGGGACTGAAGCTTTCTTT. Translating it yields CASSGGQGTEAFF. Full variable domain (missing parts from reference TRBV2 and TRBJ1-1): EPEVTQTPSHQVTQMGQEVILRCVPISNHLYFYWYRQILGQKVEFLVSFYNNEISEKSEIFDDQFSVERPDGSNFTLKIRSTKLEDSAMYFCASSGGQGTEAFFGQGTRLTVV.

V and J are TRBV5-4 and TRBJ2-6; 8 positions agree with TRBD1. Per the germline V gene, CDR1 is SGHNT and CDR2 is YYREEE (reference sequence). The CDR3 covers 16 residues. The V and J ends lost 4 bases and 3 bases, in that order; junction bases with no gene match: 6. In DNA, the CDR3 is TGTGCCAGCAGCCGTGGGACAGGAGGTGGGGCCAACGTCCTGACTTTC. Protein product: CASSRGTGGGANVLTF.

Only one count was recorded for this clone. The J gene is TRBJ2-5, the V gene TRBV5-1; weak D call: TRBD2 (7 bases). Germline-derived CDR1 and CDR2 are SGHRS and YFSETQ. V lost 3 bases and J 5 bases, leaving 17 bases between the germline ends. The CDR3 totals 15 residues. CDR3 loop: CASSWEGTGYETQYF. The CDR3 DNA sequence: TGCGCCAGCAGCTGGGAGGGTACAGGGTACGAGACCCAGTACTTC.

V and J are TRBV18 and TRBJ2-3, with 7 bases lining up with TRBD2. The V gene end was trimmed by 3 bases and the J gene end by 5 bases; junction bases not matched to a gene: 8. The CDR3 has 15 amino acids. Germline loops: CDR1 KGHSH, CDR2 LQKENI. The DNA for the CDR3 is TGTGCCAGCTCACCCAGCCTAGCGGAATTAGATACGCAGTATTTT. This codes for CASSPSLAELDTQYF.

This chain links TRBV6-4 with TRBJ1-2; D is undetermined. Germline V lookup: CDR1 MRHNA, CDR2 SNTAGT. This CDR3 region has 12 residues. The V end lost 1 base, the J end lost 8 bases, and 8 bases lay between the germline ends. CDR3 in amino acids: CASSDFLGGYTF. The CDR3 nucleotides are TGTGCCAGCAGTGACTTCTTGGGGGGCTACACCTTC.

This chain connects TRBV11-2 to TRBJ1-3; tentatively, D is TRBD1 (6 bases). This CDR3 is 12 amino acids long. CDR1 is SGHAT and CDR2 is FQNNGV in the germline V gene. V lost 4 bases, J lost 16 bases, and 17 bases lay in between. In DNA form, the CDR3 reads TGTGCCAGCAGCTGGTTTCGGACAGCGTCCTATTTT. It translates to CASSWFRTASYF.

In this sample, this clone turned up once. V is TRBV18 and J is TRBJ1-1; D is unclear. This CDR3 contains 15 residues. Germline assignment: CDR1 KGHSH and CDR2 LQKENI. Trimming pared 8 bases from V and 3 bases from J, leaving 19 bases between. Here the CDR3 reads CASTPTSRDDTEAFF. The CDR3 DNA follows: TGTGCCAGCACCCCCACATCGCGGGATGACACTGAAGCTTTCTTT.

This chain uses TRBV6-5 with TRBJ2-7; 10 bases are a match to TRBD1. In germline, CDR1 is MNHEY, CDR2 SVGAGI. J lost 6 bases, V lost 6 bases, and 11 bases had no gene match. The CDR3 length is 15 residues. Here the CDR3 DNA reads TGTGCCAGCAGGCCGGGGGACAGGGGTGTAGGCGAGCAGTACTTC. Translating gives CASRPGDRGVGEQYF.

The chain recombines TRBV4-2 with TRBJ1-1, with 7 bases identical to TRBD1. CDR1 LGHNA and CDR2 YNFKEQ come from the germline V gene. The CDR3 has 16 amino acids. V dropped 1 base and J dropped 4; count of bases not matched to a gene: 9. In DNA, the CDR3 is TGTGCCAGCAGCCAAGTGTCGGCGACAGGGAGCACTGAAGCTTTCTTT. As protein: CASSQVSATGSTEAFF.

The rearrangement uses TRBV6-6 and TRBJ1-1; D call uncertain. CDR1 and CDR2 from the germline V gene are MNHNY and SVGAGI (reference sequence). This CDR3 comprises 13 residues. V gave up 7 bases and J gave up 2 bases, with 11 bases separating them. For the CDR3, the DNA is TGTGCCAGCAACCTTGGAGATAACACTGAAGCTTTCTTT. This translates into CASNLGDNTEAFF.

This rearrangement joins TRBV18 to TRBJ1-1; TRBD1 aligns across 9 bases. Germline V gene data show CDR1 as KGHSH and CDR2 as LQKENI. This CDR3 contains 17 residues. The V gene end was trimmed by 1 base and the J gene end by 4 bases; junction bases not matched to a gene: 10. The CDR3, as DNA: TGTGCCAGCTCACCACGGGCCAGGGACAGGGCGGCCACTGAAGCTTTCTTT. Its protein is CASSPRARDRAATEAFF.

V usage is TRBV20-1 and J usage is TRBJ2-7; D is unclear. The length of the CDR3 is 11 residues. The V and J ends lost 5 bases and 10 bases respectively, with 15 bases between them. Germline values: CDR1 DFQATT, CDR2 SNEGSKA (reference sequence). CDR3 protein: CSAGDSDSQYF. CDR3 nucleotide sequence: TGCAGTGCTGGCGACTCAGATTCCCAGTACTTC.

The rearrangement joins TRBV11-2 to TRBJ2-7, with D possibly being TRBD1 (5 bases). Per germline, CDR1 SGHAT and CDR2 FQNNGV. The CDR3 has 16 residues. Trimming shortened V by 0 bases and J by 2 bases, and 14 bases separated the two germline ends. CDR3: CASSLDYRGVPYEQYF. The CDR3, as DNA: TGTGCCAGCAGCTTAGATTATAGGGGTGTCCCCTACGAGCAGTACTTC.

Here the CDR3 DNA reads TGTGCCAGCTATGGGACCGGAGATCAGCCCCAGCATTTT. It specifies CASYGTGDQPQHF. The rearrangement links TRBV6-1 to TRBJ1-5, with a weak D call TRBD1 (5 bases). V lost 8 bases and J 5 bases, leaving 13 bases between the germline ends. Germline CDR1 and CDR2: MNHNS and SASEGT. CDR3 length equals 13 residues.

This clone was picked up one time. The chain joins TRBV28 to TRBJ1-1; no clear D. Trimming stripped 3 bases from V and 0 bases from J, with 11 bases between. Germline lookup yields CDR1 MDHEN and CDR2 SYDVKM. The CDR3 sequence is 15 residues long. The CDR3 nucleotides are TGTGCCAGCAGTTTGCTGACAAGCATGAACACTGAAGCTTTCTTT. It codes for CASSLLTSMNTEAFF.

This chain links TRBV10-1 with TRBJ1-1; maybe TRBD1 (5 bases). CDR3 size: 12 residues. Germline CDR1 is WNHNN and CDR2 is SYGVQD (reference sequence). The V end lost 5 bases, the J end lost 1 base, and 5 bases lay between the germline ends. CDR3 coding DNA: TGCGCCAGCAGTACAGGGAACACTGAAGCTTTCTTT. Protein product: CASSTGNTEAFF.

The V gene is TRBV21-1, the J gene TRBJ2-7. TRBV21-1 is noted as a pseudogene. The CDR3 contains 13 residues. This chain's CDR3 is CASSKVRLYEQYF. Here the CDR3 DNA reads TGTGCCAGCAGCAAGGTACGGCTCTACGAGCAGTACTTC.

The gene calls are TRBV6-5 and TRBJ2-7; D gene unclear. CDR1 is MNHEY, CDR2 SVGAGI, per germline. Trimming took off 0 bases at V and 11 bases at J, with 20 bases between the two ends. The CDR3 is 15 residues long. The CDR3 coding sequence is TGTGCCAGCAGTTACTCGCAAGTGGCGGATTACGAAGAGTACTTC. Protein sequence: CASSYSQVADYEEYF.

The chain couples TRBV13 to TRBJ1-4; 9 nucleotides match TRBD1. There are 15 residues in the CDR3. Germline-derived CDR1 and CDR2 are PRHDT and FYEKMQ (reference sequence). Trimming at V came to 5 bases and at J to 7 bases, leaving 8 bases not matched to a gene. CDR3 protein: CASSPGTGFREKLFF. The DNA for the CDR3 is TGTGCCAGCAGCCCCGGGACAGGGTTTCGTGAAAAACTGTTTTTT. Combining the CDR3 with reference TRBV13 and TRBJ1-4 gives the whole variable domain AAGVIQSPRHLIKEKRETATLKCYPIPRHDTVYWYQQGPGQDPQFLISFYEKMQSDKGSIPDRFSAQQFSDYHSELNMSSLELGDSALYFCASSPGTGFREKLFFGSGTQLSVL.

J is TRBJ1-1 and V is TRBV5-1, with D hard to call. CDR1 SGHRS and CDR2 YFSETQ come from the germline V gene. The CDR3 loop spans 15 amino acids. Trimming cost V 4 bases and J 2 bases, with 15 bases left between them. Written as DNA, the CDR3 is TGCGCCAGCAGCGGCTCTCCGGGCTACAACACTGAAGCTTTCTTT. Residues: CASSGSPGYNTEAFF.

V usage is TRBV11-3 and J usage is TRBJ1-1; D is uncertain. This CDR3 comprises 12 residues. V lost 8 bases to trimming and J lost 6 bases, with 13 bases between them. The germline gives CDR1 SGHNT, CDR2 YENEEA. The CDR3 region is CASGGERSEAFF. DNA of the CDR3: TGTGCCAGCGGTGGGGAAAGGTCTGAAGCTTTCTTT.

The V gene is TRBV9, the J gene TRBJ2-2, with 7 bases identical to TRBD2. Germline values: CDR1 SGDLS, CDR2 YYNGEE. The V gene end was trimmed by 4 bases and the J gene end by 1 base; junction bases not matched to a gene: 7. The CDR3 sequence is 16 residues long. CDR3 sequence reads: CASSPRASGNTGELFF. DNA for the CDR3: TGTGCCAGCAGCCCCCGGGCTAGCGGGAACACCGGGGAGCTGTTTTTT.

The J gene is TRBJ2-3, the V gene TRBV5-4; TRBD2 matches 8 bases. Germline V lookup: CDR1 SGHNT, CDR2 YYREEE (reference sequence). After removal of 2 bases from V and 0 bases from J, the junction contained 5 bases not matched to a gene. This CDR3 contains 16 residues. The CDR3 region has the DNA TGTGCCAGCAGCTTACGGGAGGGCCTCAGCACAGATACGCAGTATTTT. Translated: CASSLREGLSTDTQYF.

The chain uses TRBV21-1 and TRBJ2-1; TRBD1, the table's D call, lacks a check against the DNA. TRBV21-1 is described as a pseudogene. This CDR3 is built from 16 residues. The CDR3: CASSARGRSIYNEQFF. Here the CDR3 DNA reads TGTGCCAGCAGCGCCAGGGGGCGCAGTATCTACAATGAGCAGTTCTTC.

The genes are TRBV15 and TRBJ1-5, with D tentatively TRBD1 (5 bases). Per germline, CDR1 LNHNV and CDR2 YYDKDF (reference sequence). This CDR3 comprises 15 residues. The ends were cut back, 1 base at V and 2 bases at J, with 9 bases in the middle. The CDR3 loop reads CATSRAGVGNQPQHF. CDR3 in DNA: TGTGCCACCAGCAGAGCGGGGGTTGGCAATCAGCCCCAGCATTTT.